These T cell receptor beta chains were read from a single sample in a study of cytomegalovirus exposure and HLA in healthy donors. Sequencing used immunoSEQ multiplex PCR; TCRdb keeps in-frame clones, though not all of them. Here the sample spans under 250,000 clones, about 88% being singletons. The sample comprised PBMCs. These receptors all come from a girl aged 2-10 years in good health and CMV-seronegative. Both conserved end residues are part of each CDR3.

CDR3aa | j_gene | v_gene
CASSQDGQGYTEAFF | TRBJ1-1 | TRBV4-1
CASSPRTSQETQYF | TRBJ2-5 | TRBV5-1
CASSSFTGEYQETQYF | TRBJ2-5 | TRBV5-1
CASSQDGQLNYGYTF | TRBJ1-2 | TRBV4-1
CASSLTGGSNEKLFF | TRBJ1-4 | TRBV25-1
CASSLKRLAEPYNEQFF | TRBJ2-1 | TRBV5-1
CASSITGQPQHF | TRBJ1-5 | TRBV19
CASSTTDRGRNF | TRBJ1-2 | TRBV19
CASSPNRGGYTF | TRBJ1-2 | TRBV6-5
CASNPNSRHIGYTF | TRBJ1-2 | TRBV2
CASSGRDLGYEQYF | TRBJ2-7 | TRBV2
CASSTRGGVNTEAFF | TRBJ1-1 | TRBV19
CASSDELAGTETQYF | TRBJ2-5 | TRBV2
CASSLGNSEAFF | TRBJ1-1 | TRBV27
CASSYDMAEAFF | TRBJ1-1 | TRBV5-1
CASRDSSTQYF | TRBJ2-3 | TRBV25-1
CASKQGHSYEQYF | TRBJ2-7 | TRBV27
CASSPRGREVAGANVLTF | TRBJ2-6 | TRBV11-2
CASSQAPGSSYEQYF | TRBJ2-7 | TRBV4-1
CASSRGDISTGELFF | TRBJ2-2 | TRBV9
CASSSKRSYNSPLHF | TRBJ1-6 | TRBV6-6
CASSLGVSGRAGQDNEQFF | TRBJ2-1 | TRBV5-1
CASSLVTGGAGYEQYF | TRBJ2-7 | TRBV5-1
CASSETGAGANVLTF | TRBJ2-6 | TRBV7-9
CASSHQGNTGELFF | TRBJ2-2 | TRBV19
CASSPGTVGTDTQYF | TRBJ2-3 | TRBV5-6
CSVERGQGVSYEQYF | - | TRBV29-1
CASSPSAGTGGGNIQYF | TRBJ2-4 | TRBV4-1
CASSQTTSGSTDTQYF | TRBJ2-3 | TRBV4-2
CASIGGGNTEAFF | TRBJ1-1 | TRBV5-1
CASSLDRDYHEQFF | TRBJ2-1 | TRBV11-3
CASSIGDRATNEKLFF | TRBJ1-4 | TRBV19
CASSIHSGQVPEQYF | TRBJ2-7 | TRBV11-2
CASSGQGISNEKLFF | TRBJ1-4 | TRBV19
CASSPFQSPSGSSYEQYF | TRBJ2-7 | TRBV4-2
CASGETDRRGYTF | TRBJ1-2 | TRBV6-5
CASSRGRETEAFF | TRBJ1-1 | TRBV6-4
CATSREARKSYEQYF | TRBJ2-7 | TRBV15
CASSPTRRETQYF | TRBJ2-5 | TRBV6-6
CASSYGGSGANVLTF | TRBJ2-6 | TRBV6-5
CASSLGLAGGETQYF | TRBJ2-5 | TRBV7-9
CASSLDRYEQYF | - | TRBV5-4
CASSDRGGKNTGELFF | TRBJ2-2 | TRBV11-3
CSVGQAGNTIYF | TRBJ1-3 | TRBV29-1
CASRLNLAGGPYEQYF | TRBJ2-7 | TRBV27
CASSLGRSYEQYF | TRBJ2-7 | TRBV7-2
CASSTISGGTEAFF | TRBJ1-1 | TRBV19
CASQGADGYTF | TRBJ1-2 | TRBV10-3
CAWSVVAVPQPQHF | TRBJ1-5 | TRBV30
CASSLGPRVSDGETQYF | TRBJ2-5 | TRBV5-4
CASSFDRGRTDTQYF | TRBJ2-3 | TRBV5-4
CSVAKSSYNEQFF | TRBJ2-1 | TRBV29-1
CASSANSGGADTQYF | TRBJ2-3 | TRBV6-1
CASSQQGFPGNTIYF | TRBJ1-3 | TRBV6-5
CASSLSRDQPQHF | TRBJ1-5 | TRBV27
CASTTGLLPEQYF | TRBJ2-7 | TRBV6-6
CASSLNGRGGRNEQFF | TRBJ2-1 | TRBV7-3
CASSLLAGSADTQYF | TRBJ2-3 | TRBV7-3
CASSPGTAYSYEQYF | TRBJ2-7 | TRBV23-1